Listed here are 28 T cell receptor beta chains from one sample, sequenced in a study of T cells in Graves' hyperthyroidism and ophthalmopathy. Amplification of TCR beta CDR3 regions used RNA as the template. RT-PCR in the first round (using the HTBI primer set) targeted the TCR CDR3. TCRdb re-called the multiplex PCR reads with MiXCR, one entry per CDR3 protein. This table has 350,000 to 400,000 distinct CDR3 sequences, over 15% appearing once. Sample: blood. Every receptor here comes from a woman aged 18-29 years with Graves' hyperthyroidism.

This clonotype was observed many times. At one end the junction does not follow the germline gene, possibly because of a read error. V usage is TRBV6-1 and J usage is TRBJ2-7, with a tentative D call TRBD2 (6 bases). From germline, CDR1 is MNHNS and CDR2 SASEGT. This CDR3 contains 14 residues. CDR3 region: CASSAGRGGSLGIF. The CDR3 DNA reads as TGTGCCAGCAGTGCAGGTAGGGGAGGAAGCCTTGGAATATTC.

This clonotype was recorded once. The chain has TRBV28 and TRBJ1-2; no definite D call. V shed 6 bases and J shed 0 bases, with 14 bases lying between them. Germline loops: CDR1 MDHEN, CDR2 SYDVKM. The CDR3 is 15 amino acids. CDR3 sequence (DNA): TGTGCCAGCAGCCAGCCGGACGGTCCTAACTATGGCTACACCTTC. Residues: CASSQPDGPNYGYTF.

The sample holds many counts of this clonotype. This chain uses TRBV12-3 or TRBV12-4 with TRBJ2-4, with 10 bases lining up with TRBD1. The CDR3 spans 12 residues. Losses at the gene ends were 8 bases for V and 15 bases for J; bases not matched to a gene: 10. CDR3 nucleotides: TGTGCCAGCGGCCCCGGGACAGGGGAAAGGTACTTC. It specifies CASGPGTGERYF.

This chain links TRBV7-2 with TRBJ2-7, with 16 nucleotides matching TRBD2. V was pared by 0 bases and J by 0 bases, with 2 bases of the junction left unmatched. The CDR3 totals 18 residues. From germline, CDR1 is SGHTA and CDR2 FQGNSA. CDR3 sequence reads: CASSLAGLAGGSSYEQYF. CDR3 DNA: TGTGCCAGCAGCTTAGCGGGACTAGCGGGAGGGAGCTCCTACGAGCAGTACTTC. The entire variable domain, with the rest obtained from reference TRBV7-2 and TRBJ2-7, is as follows: GAGVSQSPSNKVTEKGKDVELRCDPISGHTALYWYRQSLGQGLEFLIYFQGNSAPDKSGLPSDRFSAERTGGSVSTLTIQRTQQEDSAVYLCASSLAGLAGGSSYEQYFGPGTRLTVT.

This clonotype has ten or more counts. The V call is TRBV6-5, the J call TRBJ1-5; D gene unclear. Germline CDR1 MNHEY, CDR2 SVGAGI. The V end lost 7 bases, the J end lost 1 base, and 11 bases lay between the germline ends. The CDR3 spans 14 residues. The CDR3 loop reads CASTRGWSNQPQHF. The CDR3 nucleotides are TGTGCCAGCACAAGAGGGTGGAGCAATCAGCCCCAGCATTTT.

This clonotype was counted at least ten times. The V and J genes are TRBV24-1 and TRBJ1-2; TRBD1 matches 7 bases. Trimming at V came to 7 bases and at J to 4 bases, leaving 5 bases not matched to a gene. In germline, CDR1 is KGHDR, CDR2 SFDVKD. The CDR3 sequence is 13 residues long. Here the CDR3 reads CATSRGTAYGYTF. CDR3 DNA sequence: TGTGCCACCAGCCGCGGGACAGCCTATGGCTACACCTTC.

This clonotype was observed many times. This chain connects TRBV24-1 to TRBJ1-2, with unresolved D. Germline CDR1 KGHDR, CDR2 SFDVKD. V lost 0 bases, J lost 2 bases, and 6 bases lay in between. This CDR3 spans 14 amino acids. The DNA for the CDR3 is TGTGCCACCAGTGATTTGAACCGGAACTATGGCTACACCTTC. As protein: CATSDLNRNYGYTF.

This clonotype has a count of ten or more. The chain couples TRBV7-9 to TRBJ2-7; tentative D call: TRBD2 (7 bases). This CDR3 is built from 14 residues. V dropped 3 bases and J dropped 4 bases, with 13 bases sitting between them. Germline values: CDR1 SEHNR, CDR2 FQNEAQ (reference sequence). As DNA, the CDR3 is TGTGCCAGCAGCTTTCAAGGGAGGGGGTACGAGCAGTACTTC. It is translated as CASSFQGRGYEQYF. The whole variable domain, remainder taken from reference TRBV7-9 and TRBJ2-7, is DTGVSQNPRHKITKRGQNVTFRCDPISEHNRLYWYRQTLGQGPEFLTYFQNEAQLEKSRLLSDRFSAERPKGSFSTLEIQRTEQGDSAMYLCASSFQGRGYEQYFGPGTRLTVT.

The rearrangement links TRBV6-1 to TRBJ1-2, with TRBD1 matching 8 bases. This CDR3 is built from 14 residues. V was clipped by 7 bases and J by 7 bases; unmatched bases: 11. Looked up from germline, CDR1 is MNHNS and CDR2 is SASEGT. This CDR3 reads CASNRQGIYSGYTF. CDR3 coding DNA: TGTGCCAGCAACCGACAGGGGATATACAGTGGCTACACCTTC.

V gene TRBV11-1 combines with J gene TRBJ2-5, with a tentative D call TRBD1 (5 bases). V lost 5 bases and J lost 3, with 13 bases in between. Germline loops: CDR1 SGHAT, CDR2 FQDESV (reference sequence). This CDR3 is built from 14 residues. CDR3 nucleotide sequence: TGTGCCAGCAGCCGGACAAGGCAAGAAGAGACCCAGTACTTC. Translation: CASSRTRQEETQYF.

This clonotype was counted ten times or more. The chain employs TRBV28 and TRBJ1-1; D ambiguous. V was clipped by 4 bases and J by 7 bases, with 13 bases between them. This CDR3 spans 13 amino acids. CDR1 is MDHEN and CDR2 is SYDVKM in the germline V gene. The CDR3 region is CASSSQSYGEAFF. The DNA for the CDR3 is TGTGCCAGCAGTTCCCAAAGCTACGGTGAAGCTTTCTTT.

This clonotype was observed at least ten times. The rearrangement links TRBV2 to TRBJ2-7; D might be TRBD2 (5 bases). Germline lookup yields CDR1 SNHLY and CDR2 FYNNEI. The CDR3 runs to 15 residues. Trimming shortened V by 2 bases and J by 2 bases, and 13 bases separated the two germline ends. The CDR3 DNA reads TGTGCCAGCAGTGAACCCGGGGATCCTCCCTACGAGCAGTACTTC. It encodes CASSEPGDPPYEQYF.

This clonotype was recorded at least ten times. The rearrangement uses TRBV28 and TRBJ1-3; no firm D call. Germline V CDR1 and CDR2: MDHEN, SYDVKM. The CDR3 totals 15 residues. Trimming left V 7 bases short and J 0 bases short, with 13 bases between. The DNA for the CDR3 is TGTGCCAGCACCCCCGTGGCCCCCTCTGGAAACACCATATATTTT. Its translation is CASTPVAPSGNTIYF.

A note on this clonotype: Given the absence of the conserved phenylalanine or tryptophan at the CDR3 end, a read error is likely. The chain combines TRBV7-8 with TRBJ1-5; D gene unclear. The CDR3 consists of 13 residues. Germline V gene lookup returns CDR1 SGHVS and CDR2 FQNEAQ. The germline V and J ends were trimmed by 1 base and 5 bases, with 6 bases remaining between them. CDR3 protein: CASSLVGDQPQHL. The CDR3 DNA sequence: TGTGCCAGCAGCTTAGTGGGTGATCAGCCCCAGCATTTG.

This clonotype has ten or more counts. The V and J genes are TRBV6-1 and TRBJ2-7, with D unresolved. Germline loops: CDR1 MNHNS, CDR2 SASEGT. The CDR3 consists of 12 residues. V shed 5 bases and J shed 2 bases, with 7 bases lying between them. This chain's CDR3 is CASSRVPYEQYF. As DNA, the CDR3 is TGTGCCAGCAGTCGCGTCCCCTACGAGCAGTACTTC.

This clonotype has a count of ten or more. This chain uses TRBV11-2 with TRBJ2-3; the match to TRBD2 covers 15 bases. V was pared by 5 bases and J by 5 bases, with 2 bases of the junction left unmatched. Germline lookup yields CDR1 SGHAT and CDR2 FQNNGV. This CDR3 is built from 15 residues. CDR3 in amino acids: CASSTGLAGGDTQYF. CDR3 sequence (DNA): TGTGCCAGCAGCACGGGACTAGCGGGGGGAGATACGCAGTATTTT.

There are many counts of this clonotype. In DNA, the CDR3 is TGTGCCACCAGTGAGGGCGATTGGCGGGGCGGCTACGAGCAGTACTTC. This codes for CATSEGDWRGGYEQYF. This rearrangement joins TRBV24-1 to TRBJ2-7; maybe TRBD2 (6 bases). CDR3 size: 16 residues. Per the germline V gene, CDR1 is KGHDR and CDR2 is SFDVKD. V lost 4 bases and J lost 3, with 18 bases in between.

This chain connects TRBV24-1 to TRBJ1-1; D possibly corresponds to TRBD1 (5 bases). Germline CDR1 and CDR2: KGHDR and SFDVKD. V dropped 7 bases and J dropped 5 bases, with 10 bases sitting between them. The CDR3 is made up of 12 amino acids. DNA for the CDR3: TGTGCCACCAGGTCGACAGATACTGAAGCTTTCTTT. This codes for CATRSTDTEAFF.

This clonotype came up many times. The V gene is TRBV6-1, the J gene TRBJ1-2; TRBD1 agrees at 8 bases. J gave up 4 bases and V 6 bases, and 10 bases lay outside the gene matches. CDR1 and CDR2 from the germline V gene are MNHNS and SASEGT. CDR3 length equals 15 residues. The CDR3 loop is CASRMTGAAFYGYTF. CDR3 coding DNA: TGTGCCAGCAGAATGACAGGGGCGGCGTTCTATGGCTACACCTTC.

Many counts were recorded for this clonotype. This chain connects TRBV29-1 to TRBJ2-5, with TRBD1 as a possible D gene (5 bases). The CDR3 covers 13 residues. The germline V and J ends were trimmed by 3 bases and 4 bases, with 12 bases remaining between them. Germline loops: CDR1 SQVTM, CDR2 ANQGSEA. CDR3 in amino acids: CSVEGYQGETQYF. The CDR3 DNA reads TGCAGCGTTGAGGGATACCAGGGAGAGACCCAGTACTTC.

This clonotype was seen more than once but under ten times. This chain connects TRBV6-1 to TRBJ2-3, with 8 bases fitting TRBD1. The germline V gene has CDR1 MNHNS and CDR2 SASEGT. V shed 2 bases, J shed 5 bases, and the junction held 15 bases outside the gene matches. The CDR3 has 18 amino acids. CDR3 bases: TGTGCCAGCAGTGAATTAGGTAGCAGGGGGCGACCCAGAGATACGCAGTATTTT. It translates to CASSELGSRGRPRDTQYF.

As regards this clonotype: This sequence may be a read error, since a much larger clone differs from it by one base. J is TRBJ2-7 and V is TRBV25-1; D gene uncertain. CDR1 is MGHDK and CDR2 is SYGVNS in the germline V gene. CDR3 size: 13 residues. DNA of the CDR3: TGTGCCAGCAGTGTGAATGAAGGATACGAGAAGTACTTC. It yields the protein CASSVNEGYEKYF.

The chain links TRBV7-2 to TRBJ1-2; tentative D call: TRBD1 (5 bases). The germline V gene has CDR1 SGHTA and CDR2 FQGNSA. Trimming shortened V by 3 bases and J by 3 bases, and 11 bases separated the two germline ends. There are 14 residues in the CDR3. DNA for the CDR3: TGTGCCAGCAGCTTGGGGGTTTCAGACTATGGCTACACCTTC. Its translation is CASSLGVSDYGYTF.

The rearrangement joins TRBV25-1 to TRBJ1-1; 7 positions match TRBD1. J gave up 5 bases and V 3 bases, and 12 bases lay outside the gene matches. The germline gives CDR1 MGHDK, CDR2 SYGVNS. The CDR3 is made up of 16 amino acids. The CDR3 coding sequence is TGTGCCAGCAGTGATTATGCAGGGGGAGCGGGAACTGAAGCTTTCTTT. As protein: CASSDYAGGAGTEAFF.

This chain connects TRBV7-3 to TRBJ2-5; the D gene is possibly TRBD1 (8 bases). CDR1 is SGHTA, CDR2 FQGTGA, per germline. CDR3 size: 15 residues. Trimming left V 4 bases short and J 4 bases short, with 16 bases between. The CDR3 coding sequence is TGTGCCAGCAGCTACGGACAGGGAGGGGGAGAGACCCAGTACTTC. Its translation is CASSYGQGGGETQYF.

The rearrangement links TRBV7-8 to TRBJ2-5, with 11 bases aligning to TRBD2. The germline gives CDR1 SGHVS, CDR2 FQNEAQ. V lost 0 bases and J lost 5; bases outside the gene matches: 5. The CDR3 covers 16 residues. CDR3 protein: CASSLASGGAGETQYF. The CDR3 DNA reads as TGTGCCAGCAGCTTAGCTAGCGGGGGGGCCGGCGAGACCCAGTACTTC.

This clonotype appeared many times. The chain links TRBV2 to TRBJ1-1, with no clear D. Germline loops: CDR1 SNHLY, CDR2 FYNNEI. Trimming took off 4 bases at V and 3 bases at J, with 15 bases between the two ends. The CDR3 consists of 15 residues. This chain's CDR3 is CASSARGLGDTEAFF. The CDR3 bases are TGTGCCAGCAGTGCCCGAGGTCTTGGGGACACTGAAGCTTTCTTT.

As for this clonotype: A much larger clone differs from this one at a single base, so this may be a read error. This chain connects TRBV12-3 or TRBV12-4 to TRBJ2-5, with 7 bases that match TRBD2. This CDR3 is built from 13 residues. CDR3 sequence: CAISLVGEGTQYF. As DNA, the CDR3 is TGTGCCATCAGTTTAGTCGGGGAGGGGACCCAGTACTTC.